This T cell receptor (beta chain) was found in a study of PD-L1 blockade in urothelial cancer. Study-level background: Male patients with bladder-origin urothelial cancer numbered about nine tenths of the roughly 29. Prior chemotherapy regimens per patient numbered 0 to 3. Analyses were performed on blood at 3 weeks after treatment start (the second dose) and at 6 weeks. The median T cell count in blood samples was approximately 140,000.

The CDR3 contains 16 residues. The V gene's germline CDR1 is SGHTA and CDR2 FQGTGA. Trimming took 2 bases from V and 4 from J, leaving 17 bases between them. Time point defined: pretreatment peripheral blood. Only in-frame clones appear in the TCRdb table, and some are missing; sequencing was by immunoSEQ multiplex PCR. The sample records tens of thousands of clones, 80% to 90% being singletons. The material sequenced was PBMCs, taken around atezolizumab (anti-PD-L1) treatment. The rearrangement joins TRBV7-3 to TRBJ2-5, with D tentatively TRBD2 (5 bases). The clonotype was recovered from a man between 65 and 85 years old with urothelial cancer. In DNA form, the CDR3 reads TGTGCCAGCAGCTTATCGGTGAGACCGGGATCAGAGACCCAGTACTTC. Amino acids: CASSLSVRPGSETQYF.